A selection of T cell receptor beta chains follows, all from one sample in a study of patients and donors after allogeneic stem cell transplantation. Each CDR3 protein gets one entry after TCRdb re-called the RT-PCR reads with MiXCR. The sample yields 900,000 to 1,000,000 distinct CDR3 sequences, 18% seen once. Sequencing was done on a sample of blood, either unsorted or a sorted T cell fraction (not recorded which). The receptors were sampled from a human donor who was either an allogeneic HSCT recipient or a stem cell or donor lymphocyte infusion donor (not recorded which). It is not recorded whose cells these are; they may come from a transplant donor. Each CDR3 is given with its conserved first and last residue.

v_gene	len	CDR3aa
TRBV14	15	CASSQDRTGAETQYF
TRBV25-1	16	CASSGTGGAYNSPLHF
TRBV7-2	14	CASSLSGPTGEQFF
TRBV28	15	CASGSGGSGANVLTF
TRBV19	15	CASRTNRAGGNEQFF
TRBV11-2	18	CASITNEWGQGASDTQYF
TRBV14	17	CASSRDRGHPNYNEQFF
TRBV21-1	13	CASSPRGVTEAFF
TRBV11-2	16	CASSLRKGQINTEAFF
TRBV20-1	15	CSAREIGRDTGELFF
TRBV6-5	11	CAAGAKNIQYF
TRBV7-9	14	CASSSRGNGRAQYF
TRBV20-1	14	CSVWAGVLTDTQYF
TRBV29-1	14	CSVGGQGGTDTQYF
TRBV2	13	CASALGPEGPQHF
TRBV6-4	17	CALPAWTSGHKWDIQYF
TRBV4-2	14	CASSQVPVEVPHTF
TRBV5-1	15	CASGGGRGQTDTQYF
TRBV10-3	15	CAISELTGVYNEQFF
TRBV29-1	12	CSSQDSYNEQFF
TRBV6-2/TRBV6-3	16	CASSYEVGRALNEQFF
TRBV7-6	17	CASSSPLTGLDNSPLHF
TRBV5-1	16	CASSQEAIGVGNEQFF
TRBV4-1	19	CASSQRGLAGVNFYNEQFF
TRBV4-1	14	CASSLWLSNEKLFF
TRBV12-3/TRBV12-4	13	CASSFGLNEKLFF
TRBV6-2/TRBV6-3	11	CASREVSEAFF
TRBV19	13	CASSGGGTGELFF
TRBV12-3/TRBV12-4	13	CASRPTGGGEQYF
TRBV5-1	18	CASSLVVSGGAGTYEQYF
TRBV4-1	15	CASSQARDLYYGYTF
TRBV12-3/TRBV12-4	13	CASSLLTNSPLHF
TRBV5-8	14	CASSLYRSQETQYF
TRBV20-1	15	CSVTRSGREHNEQFF
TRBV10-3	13	CAAGASGANVLTF
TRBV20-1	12	CSASKGDYGYTF
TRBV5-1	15	CASTYGDSLSYGYTF
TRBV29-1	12	CSVSVPPGEQYF
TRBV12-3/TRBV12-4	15	CASSLLAVSYNEQFF
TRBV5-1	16	CASSLEGGQKPTGAFF
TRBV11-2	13	CASSFRGSTEQFF
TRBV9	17	CASSVGVGAGDLNEQYF
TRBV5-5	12	CASSFGDRGLYF
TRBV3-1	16	CASSSAALRYSYEQYF
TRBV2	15	CASSSQGDPNQPQHF
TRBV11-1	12	CASSLKGDIQYF
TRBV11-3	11	CASSLRGGRQF
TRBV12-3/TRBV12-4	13	CASSGTGGYTIYF